This section outlines one T cell receptor beta chain sequence together with its context. This sample is drawn from a study of beta chain features in type 1 diabetes. Background on the study: Cell yields, gender and age were comparable in patients and healthy donors.

The CDR3 consists of 14 residues. Trimming removed 9 bases from V and 2 bases from J; junction bases left unmatched: 8. The germline CDR1 and CDR2 sequences are LNHDA and SQIVND (reference sequence). A single heparinised draw of approximately 100 mL on average was taken per donor. The isolated RNA, all of it, was reverse transcribed, so expressed TCRB transcripts were what got sequenced. The table came from immunoSEQ multiplex PCR; TCRdb's copy has only in-frame clones and leaves some out. The sample shows about 250,000 clones, over 12% of them seen only once. This sequence joins TRBV19 and TRBJ2-5; 8 bases map to TRBD2. The clonotype comes from a woman in her thirties or forties in good health. The specimen was naive CD4+ T cells from blood. The CDR3 sequence: CASRRAGAQETQYF. DNA of the CDR3: TGTGCCAGCCGGCGAGCGGGGGCTCAAGAGACCCAGTACTTC.